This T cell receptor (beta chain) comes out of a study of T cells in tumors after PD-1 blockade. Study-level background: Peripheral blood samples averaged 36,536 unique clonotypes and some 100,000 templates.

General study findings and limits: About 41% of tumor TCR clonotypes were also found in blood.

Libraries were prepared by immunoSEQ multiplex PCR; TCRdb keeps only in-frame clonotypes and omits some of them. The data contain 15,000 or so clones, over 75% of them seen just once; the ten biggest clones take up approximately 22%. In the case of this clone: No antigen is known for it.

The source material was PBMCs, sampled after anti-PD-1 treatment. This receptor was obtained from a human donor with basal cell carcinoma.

CDR3 sequence: CASRPLNSGNTIYF. The CDR3 DNA reads as TGTGCCAGCAGGCCACTGAACTCTGGAAACACCATATATTTT. The chain couples TRBV2 to TRBJ1-3; no firm D call. From germline, CDR1 is SNHLY and CDR2 FYNNEI. This CDR3 is built from 14 residues. V lost 6 bases and J lost 0, with 9 bases in between.